This T cell receptor (beta chain) was observed in a study of response to subunit inactivated influenza vaccine. With V trimmed by 1 base and J by 5 bases, 2 bases remained unmatched. CDR1 SGHTA and CDR2 FQGTGA come from the germline V gene. This CDR3 comprises 16 residues. MiXCR, run by TCRdb on the RT-PCR reads, gives a single entry per CDR3 protein. This sample has about 620,000 distinct CDR3 sequences, with about 11% found just once. Separately, the same data were catalogued under a study of T cells expressing NK-cell markers. That paper notes: Making the TCR beta cDNA relied on 5'RACE template switching with UMIs. The authors derived TCR beta repertoires from sorted CD3+CD56+NKG2C+, CD3+CD56+NKG2C- and CD3+CD56-NKG2C+ T cells. Seven sequenced donors out of eight were HCMV-seropositive, one seronegative.

This receptor was obtained from a man in his forties or fifties who received an inactivated influenza vaccine. This material consisted of PBMCs from blood, taken on the day of vaccination. The rearrangement links TRBV7-3 to TRBJ2-3; TRBD2 aligns across 14 bases. CDR3 residues: CASSLKTSGREDTQYF. The CDR3, as DNA: TGTGCCAGCAGCTTAAAGACTAGCGGGAGGGAAGATACGCAGTATTTT. Variable domain in full (rest from reference TRBV7-3 and TRBJ2-3): GAGVSQTPSNKVTEKGKYVELRCDPISGHTALYWYRQSLGQGPEFLIYFQGTGAADDSGLPNDRFFAVRPEGSVSTLKIQRTERGDSAVYLCASSLKTSGREDTQYFGPGTRLTVL.